The clone carrying this T cell receptor beta chain was picked up many times. The antigen is undetermined. These data come from a study of T cells in Graves' hyperthyroidism and ophthalmopathy. The study, taken as a whole, reports: Stable hyperthyroidism and ophthalmopathy were separated using 13 V-J signatures.

Amplification of TCR beta CDR3 regions used RNA as the template. HTBI primers drove first-round RT-PCR of the TCR CDR3. TCRdb independently ran MiXCR on the multiplex PCR reads; one entry per CDR3 protein. Of roughly 400,000 distinct CDR3 sequences listed, around an eighth were seen once; the top ten hold around 27%. The receptor was derived from a man between 50 and 59 years old with Graves' ophthalmopathy. Sample: blood.

CDR3 bases: TGTGCCAGCAGCTTATGGGGGGGTGAGCAGTTCTTC. It specifies CASSLWGGEQFF. This chain connects TRBV7-3 to TRBJ2-1, with TRBD2 identical over 7 bases. V lost 2 bases to trimming and J lost 9 bases; unmatched junction nucleotides: 1. The germline V gene encodes CDR1 SGHTA and CDR2 FQGTGA. This CDR3 is built from 12 residues.